This T cell receptor (beta chain) was captured in a study of shared clonotypes between healthy human individuals. Study observations and caveats: Some naive CD4 clonotypes, roughly 5%, turned up in common across a handful of donors. Generation probability values for non-shared clonotypes were lower than those for clonotypes shared by all four donors. Estimated richness values were generally larger in naive subsets than in memory subsets.

This CDR3 spans 16 amino acids. Trimming left V 0 bases short and J 6 bases short, with 15 bases between. The germline V gene has CDR1 ENHRY and CDR2 SYGVKD. For this clone: Its antigen is unidentified.

For every subset, genomic DNA was evenly distributed across several immunoSEQ plates. The data were produced by immunoSEQ multiplex PCR, yet TCRdb's version contains in-frame clones alone and is incomplete. Of about 1.5 million clones listed, 95% to 99% are singletons. The sequence was obtained from a man aged 25-45 years in good health. J is TRBJ2-4 and V is TRBV10-3; tentatively, D is TRBD1 (6 bases). Material for sequencing was naive CD4+ T cells sorted from blood. The subset is: CD45RA+ positively selected. CDR3 sequence reads: CAISESPNRDVNIQYF. In DNA, the CDR3 is TGTGCCATCAGTGAGTCTCCGAACAGGGACGTAAACATTCAGTACTTC.